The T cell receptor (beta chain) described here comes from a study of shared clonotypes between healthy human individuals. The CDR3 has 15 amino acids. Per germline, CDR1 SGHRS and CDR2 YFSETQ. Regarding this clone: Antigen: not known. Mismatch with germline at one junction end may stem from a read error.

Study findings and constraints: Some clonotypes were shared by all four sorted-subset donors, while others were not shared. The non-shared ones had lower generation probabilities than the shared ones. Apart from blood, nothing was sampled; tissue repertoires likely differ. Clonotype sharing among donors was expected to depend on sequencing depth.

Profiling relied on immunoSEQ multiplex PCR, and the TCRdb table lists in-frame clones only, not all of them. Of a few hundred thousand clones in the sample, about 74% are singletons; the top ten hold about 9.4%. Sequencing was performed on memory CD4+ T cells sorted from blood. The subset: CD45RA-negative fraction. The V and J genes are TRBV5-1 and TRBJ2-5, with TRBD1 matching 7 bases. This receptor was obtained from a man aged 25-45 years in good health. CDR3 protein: CASSRDDRVRETQYF. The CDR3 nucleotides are TGTGCCAGCAGCCGGGACGACAGGGTTCGGGAGACCCAGTACTTC.